This T cell receptor beta chain appears in the sequencing data of a study of glioma-infiltrating T cells after dendritic cell vaccination. Regarding the study as a whole: Patients with more pretreatment TILs had longer time to progression and survival.

Patients had residual fresh-frozen tumor tissue and more than two years of survival data. The method was immunoSEQ multiplex PCR; TCRdb's version includes in-frame clones alone and lacks a portion of them. The data contain over 90,000 clones, over 65% of them singletons. The CDR3 contains 15 residues. The germline CDR1 and CDR2 sequences are MNHNS and SASEGT. J lost 1 base, V lost 3 bases, and 2 bases had no gene match. Turning to this clone: What it binds is unknown.

The chain has TRBV6-1 and TRBJ1-5; 8 bases fit TRBD1. The material was blood, obtained before dendritic cell vaccination. The origin of this receptor is a human donor with glioblastoma. The CDR3 sequence is CASSDNRGSNQPQHF. The CDR3 DNA sequence: TGTGCCAGCAGTGATAACAGGGGGAGCAATCAGCCCCAGCATTTT.